These 23 T cell receptor beta chains were all obtained from the same sample, sequenced in a study of Tregs in tolerant kidney transplant recipients. The protocol was immunoSEQ multiplex PCR, while the TCRdb copy is restricted to in-frame clones and leaves out a portion. The sample lists around 85,000 clones, more than 85% occurring once. The input for sequencing was Tregs from blood, taken before the transplant. All receptors come from a human donor who received a combined kidney and bone marrow transplant.

The chain is built from TRBV6-6 and TRBJ2-3, with TRBD2 matching 8 bases. After removal of 6 bases from V and 7 bases from J, the junction contained 9 bases not matched to a gene. The CDR3 is 14 residues long. Germline loops: CDR1 MNHNY, CDR2 SVGAGI (reference sequence). CDR3 residues: CASRKAGALHTQYF. CDR3 coding DNA: TGTGCCAGCAGAAAAGCGGGAGCCTTACATACGCAGTATTTT.

This rearrangement joins TRBV4-1 to TRBJ1-2; D is unresolved. Germline V gene sequence: CDR1 MGHRA, CDR2 YSYEKL. Trimming pared 0 bases from V and 5 bases from J, leaving 10 bases between. This CDR3 contains 14 residues. CDR3 sequence reads: CASSQETGSYGYTF. The CDR3 nucleotides read TGCGCCAGCAGCCAAGAAACGGGGAGTTATGGCTACACCTTC.

This rearrangement joins TRBV19 to TRBJ1-5, with D possibly matching TRBD1 (5 bases). The CDR3 runs to 13 residues. CDR1 LNHDA and CDR2 SQIVND come from the germline V gene (reference sequence). The germline V and J ends were trimmed by 8 bases and 4 bases, with 12 bases remaining between them. This chain's CDR3 is CASSGRGNQPQHF. The DNA of the CDR3 is TGTGCCAGTTCGGGACGGGGAAATCAGCCCCAGCATTTT.

V and J are TRBV7-6 and TRBJ2-1; the D gene is possibly TRBD2 (5 bases). Germline V CDR1 and CDR2: SGHVS, FNYEAQ. There are 14 residues in the CDR3. V shed 5 bases and J shed 7 bases, with 15 bases lying between them. CDR3 sequence (DNA): TGTGCCAGCAGCCGAGCGGCCTCTTGGAATGAGCAGTTCTTC. Protein sequence: CASSRAASWNEQFF.

V gene TRBV28 combines with J gene TRBJ1-1, with D possibly matching TRBD1 (5 bases). The CDR3 contains 14 residues. V lost 5 bases, J lost 2 bases, and 12 bases lay in between. Germline loops: CDR1 MDHEN, CDR2 SYDVKM. The CDR3 sequence: CASSPGTANTEAFF. The CDR3 nucleotides are TGTGCCAGCAGTCCCGGGACGGCAAACACTGAAGCTTTCTTT.

V usage is TRBV19 and J usage is TRBJ2-7; 11 nucleotides match TRBD2. The CDR3 is made up of 12 amino acids. Germline CDR1 is LNHDA and CDR2 is SQIVND (reference sequence). The V and J ends lost 9 bases and 4 bases, in that order; junction bases with no gene match: 2. CDR3 sequence (DNA): TGTGCCAGGGGACTAGCGGATTACGAGCAGTACTTC. Protein: CARGLADYEQYF.

The chain recombines TRBV27 with TRBJ2-1; TRBD2 matches 15 bases. The trim removed 5 bases at V and 2 bases at J, leaving 4 bases unmatched. The CDR3 has 17 amino acids. Germline-derived CDR1 and CDR2 are MNHEY and SMNVEV (reference sequence). In DNA form, the CDR3 reads TGTGCCAGCAGTACTTGGACTAGCGGGAGGGCCTACAATGAGCAGTTCTTC. As protein: CASSTWTSGRAYNEQFF.

The CDR3: CASSLDRGYEQYF. In DNA, the CDR3 is TGTGCCAGTAGCCTTGACAGGGGGTACGAGCAGTACTTC. This sequence joins TRBV19 and TRBJ2-7; 9 bases are a match to TRBD1. Per the germline V gene, CDR1 is LNHDA and CDR2 is SQIVND (reference sequence). The CDR3 length is 13 residues. After removal of 6 bases from V and 4 bases from J, the junction contained 4 bases not matched to a gene. Full variable domain (rest looked up from reference TRBV19 and TRBJ2-7): DGGITQSPKYLFRKEGQNVTLSCEQNLNHDAMYWYRQDPGQGLRLIYYSQIVNDFQKGDIAEGYSVSREKKESFPLTVTSAQKNPTAFYLCASSLDRGYEQYFGPGTRLTVT.

This sequence joins TRBV28 and TRBJ2-3; D is ambiguous. CDR3 length: 15 residues. Germline V gene sequence: CDR1 MDHEN, CDR2 SYDVKM. Trimming pared 4 bases from V and 2 bases from J, leaving 13 bases between. The CDR3 DNA reads TGTGCCAGCAGTTCTCGCCAGACCTCCACAGATACGCAGTATTTT. Protein sequence: CASSSRQTSTDTQYF.

The chain carries TRBV27 and TRBJ2-3; 10 nucleotides line up with TRBD2. Trimming at V came to 5 bases and at J to 1 base, leaving 12 bases not matched to a gene. Germline V gives CDR1 MNHEY, CDR2 SMNVEV (reference sequence). The CDR3 sequence is 18 residues long. The DNA of the CDR3 is TGTGCCAGCAGTATAATACAGACTAGCGGGTACCGCACAGATACGCAGTATTTT. Amino acids: CASSIIQTSGYRTDTQYF.

The rearrangement joins TRBV6-1 to TRBJ1-4; D may be TRBD1 (6 bases). Per germline, CDR1 MNHNS and CDR2 SASEGT. The CDR3 totals 14 residues. The V end lost 4 bases, the J end lost 8 bases, and 14 bases lay between the germline ends. The CDR3 DNA follows: TGTGCCAGCAGTGGTGGGGGGCTGGGAGAAAAACTGTTTTTT. It yields the protein CASSGGGLGEKLFF.

The chain combines TRBV5-1 with TRBJ2-7; perhaps TRBD2 as D (6 bases). This CDR3 is 15 amino acids long. The V end was cut by 0 bases, the J end by 2 bases, with 12 bases between. CDR1 is SGHRS, CDR2 YFSETQ, per germline. CDR3 amino acids: CASSLAGGRTYEQYF. CDR3 coding DNA: TGCGCCAGCAGCTTGGCTGGGGGGAGAACCTACGAGCAGTACTTC.

V gene TRBV11-2 combines with J gene TRBJ2-3; 10 positions agree with TRBD2. Germline V gives CDR1 SGHAT, CDR2 FQNNGV. V dropped 5 bases and J dropped 5; count of bases not matched to a gene: 13. CDR3 length: 17 amino acids. This chain's CDR3 is CASSPDDTSGTIDTQYF. The CDR3, as DNA: TGTGCCAGCAGCCCTGACGATACTAGCGGGACAATAGATACGCAGTATTTT.

The chain has TRBV11-1 and TRBJ2-3, with D possibly being TRBD1 (5 bases). Trimming shortened V by 4 bases and J by 4 bases, and 9 bases separated the two germline ends. The length of the CDR3 is 13 residues. CDR1 and CDR2 (germline): SGHAT, FQDESV (reference sequence). CDR3 nucleotides: TGTGCCAGCAGCTCCCAGACAGCAGATACGCAGTATTTT. This gives the protein CASSSQTADTQYF.

J is TRBJ1-1 and V is TRBV19; D unresolved. V dropped 4 bases and J dropped 2 bases, with 17 bases sitting between them. Germline V gives CDR1 LNHDA, CDR2 SQIVND (reference sequence). This CDR3 is 16 amino acids long. CDR3 bases: TGTGCCAGTAGTACCCCCTATCCGGGATTAAACACTGAAGCTTTCTTT. This translates into CASSTPYPGLNTEAFF.

This clone was seen once. The rearrangement uses TRBV5-4 and TRBJ2-1; 8 bases align to TRBD2. The germline CDR1 and CDR2 sequences are SGHNT and YYREEE (reference sequence). The ends lost 1 base at V and 9 bases at J; junction bases unmatched: 6. The length of the CDR3 is 14 residues. The CDR3 spells CASSLREGWREQFF. The CDR3 nucleotides read TGTGCCAGCAGCTTGCGGGAGGGGTGGCGTGAGCAGTTCTTC.

The chain recombines TRBV7-8 with TRBJ1-2, with D perhaps TRBD1 (6 bases). Between the trimmed V and J ends, which lost 2 bases and 8 bases, there was a span of 15 bases. The CDR3 runs to 14 residues. Germline CDR1 is SGHVS and CDR2 is FQNEAQ. DNA for the CDR3: TGTGCCAGCAGCTTATCCCAGGGGACCGGGGGCTACACCTTC. It codes for CASSLSQGTGGYTF.

This sequence joins TRBV5-1 and TRBJ2-1; 11 positions match TRBD2. Germline V CDR1 and CDR2: SGHRS, YFSETQ. V gave up 7 bases and J gave up 3 bases; unmatched junction bases: 3. The CDR3 covers 14 residues. CDR3 coding DNA: TGCGCCAGCCAACTAGCGGGAGACTACAATGAGCAGTTCTTC. As protein: CASQLAGDYNEQFF.

The V gene is TRBV29-1, the J gene TRBJ2-5; maybe TRBD2 (6 bases). The CDR3 length is 12 residues. CDR1 is SQVTM and CDR2 is ANQGSEA in the germline V gene. The V and J ends lost 4 bases and 4 bases respectively, with 10 bases between them. The CDR3 spells CSVGLGGETQYF. The DNA of the CDR3 is TGCAGCGTTGGACTGGGGGGAGAGACCCAGTACTTC.

V and J are TRBV27 and TRBJ2-5; D may be TRBD2 (6 bases). The germline gives CDR1 MNHEY, CDR2 SMNVEV (reference sequence). This CDR3 contains 13 residues. Trimming pared 5 bases from V and 13 bases from J, leaving 20 bases between. The CDR3 DNA reads as TGTGCCAGCAGTCCCCGACTAGAAATGGCCCGGTACTTC. It translates to CASSPRLEMARYF.

This clone came up once. The chain links TRBV15 to TRBJ1-2; D remains ambiguous. The CDR3 length is 15 residues. Germline CDR1 reads LNHNV; CDR2 reads YYDKDF (reference sequence). Trimming took 3 bases from V and 0 from J, leaving 11 bases between them. Here the CDR3 DNA reads TGTGCCACCAGCAGGTCCGGGCTTGCTAACTATGGCTACACCTTC. This codes for CATSRSGLANYGYTF.

This rearrangement joins TRBV19 to TRBJ1-2; TRBD1 might be the D (5 bases). CDR1 and CDR2 (germline): LNHDA, SQIVND (reference sequence). CDR3 length equals 14 residues. Between the trimmed V and J ends, which lost 7 bases and 5 bases, there was a span of 17 bases. The DNA of the CDR3 is TGTGCCAGTACCCCCGGAGGGACTTTATATGGCTACACCTTC. Amino acid sequence: CASTPGGTLYGYTF.

V gene TRBV7-9 combines with J gene TRBJ2-5, with 12 bases aligning to TRBD2. Germline CDR1 is SEHNR and CDR2 is FQNEAQ (reference sequence). The CDR3 length is 17 residues. The V gene end was trimmed by 1 base and the J gene end by 5 bases; junction bases not matched to a gene: 8. The CDR3 DNA follows: TGTGCCAGCAGCTTAGTTGCGCTAGCGGGAGGGTCGGAGACCCAGTACTTC. This sequence encodes CASSLVALAGGSETQYF.